These T cell receptor beta chains were read from a single sample in a study of cytomegalovirus exposure and HLA in healthy donors. The protocol was immunoSEQ multiplex PCR, while the TCRdb copy is restricted to in-frame clones and leaves out a portion. The sample contains 150,000 to 200,000 clones, around 85% of which appear only once. Sample: PBMCs. These TCRs come from a man aged 18-30 years in good health and CMV-seronegative. Both conserved end residues are part of each CDR3. D genes are given only for firm matches. Size is stated for part of the rows, as once, few or many counts, or as a class when the clone is expanded.

V: TRBV18; D: .; J: TRBJ2-7; size: .; DNA: TGTGCCAGCTCACCAATAGGGGCAGGTGCTCTCTACGAGCAGTACTTC; CDR3: CASSPIGAGALYEQYF
V: TRBV7-6; D: TRBD2; J: TRBJ2-1; size: once; DNA: TGTGCCAGCAGCTTACGGGGACTAGCGGGGGGGACCAATGAGCAGTTCTTC; CDR3: CASSLRGLAGGTNEQFF
V: TRBV27; D: TRBD2; J: TRBJ2-3; size: .; DNA: TGTGCCAGCAGTTTTTCCTCCGGGACTAGCGGTCTCACAGATACGCAGTATTTT; CDR3: CASSFSSGTSGLTDTQYF
V: TRBV29-1; D: .; J: TRBJ1-1; size: .; DNA: TGCAGCGCCAGCGAGGGGAACACTGAAGCTTTCTTT; CDR3: CSASEGNTEAFF
V: TRBV2; D: TRBD1; J: TRBJ1-1; size: .; DNA: TGTGCCAGCAGTCGGGACAGGGCTGAAGCTTTCTTT; CDR3: CASSRDRAEAFF
V: TRBV28; D: .; J: TRBJ1-4; size: .; DNA: TGTGCCAGCAGTTTAACCGGGGGAAATGAAAAACTGTTTTTT; CDR3: CASSLTGGNEKLFF
V: TRBV7-6; D: .; J: TRBJ1-1; size: .; DNA: TGTGCCAGCAGCTTAGGGCAGGGTTCATTTGAAGCTTTCTTT; CDR3: CASSLGQGSFEAFF
V: TRBV2; D: .; J: TRBJ2-5; size: .; DNA: TGTGCCAGCAAGCAGGGTTCATTTCAAGAGACCCAGTACTTC; CDR3: CASKQGSFQETQYF
V: TRBV29-1; D: .; J: TRBJ2-2; size: .; DNA: TGCAGCGTTGAAGATTTGGGGGGAGGCACCGGGGAGCTGTTTTTT; CDR3: CSVEDLGGGTGELFF
V: TRBV5-4; D: .; J: TRBJ1-5; size: .; DNA: TGTGCCAGCAGCCCGGGACTGAACAATCAGCCCCAGCATTTT; CDR3: CASSPGLNNQPQHF
V: TRBV9; D: .; J: TRBJ2-1; size: .; DNA: TGTGCCAGCAGCGCGAATAGCGGCTCCTACAATGAGCAGTTCTTC; CDR3: CASSANSGSYNEQFF
V: TRBV9; D: .; J: TRBJ2-7; size: .; DNA: TGTGCCAGCAGCGTAGAATCAGTCTCCTACGAGCAGTACTTC; CDR3: CASSVESVSYEQYF
V: TRBV5-6; D: .; J: TRBJ2-1; size: .; DNA: TGTGCCAGCAGCCCGGGGACTCGAGAGCAGTTCTTC; CDR3: CASSPGTREQFF
V: TRBV29-1; D: .; J: TRBJ1-1; size: .; DNA: TGCAGCGTTTCTGGGGCGGGGGCGGGCACTGAAGCTTTCTTT; CDR3: CSVSGAGAGTEAFF
V: TRBV6-1; D: TRBD2; J: TRBJ2-5; size: few; DNA: TGTGCCAGCAGTGAAGCTTTCGGACTAGCGCGGAGAGGAGGGACCCAGTACTTC; CDR3: CASSEAFGLARRGGTQYF
V: TRBV29-1; D: TRBD1; J: TRBJ2-5; size: few; DNA: TGCAGCGCCGGGTTGGCGGGGACAGGGGGAGAGACCCAGTACTTC; CDR3: CSAGLAGTGGETQYF
V: TRBV9; D: .; J: TRBJ2-1; size: .; DNA: TGTGCCAGCAGCGCCCTAGATGAGCAGTTCTTC; CDR3: CASSALDEQFF
V: TRBV28; D: .; J: TRBJ2-2; size: .; DNA: TGTGCCAGCAGTTTTCCTCGAGAGGGAAAGAACACCGGGGAGCTGTTTTTT; CDR3: CASSFPREGKNTGELFF
V: TRBV5-8; D: TRBD2; J: TRBJ2-7; size: .; DNA: TGTGCCAGCAGCTGGACGGGGGGGGGCGGCTACGAGCAGTACTTC; CDR3: CASSWTGGGGYEQYF
V: TRBV2; D: TRBD2; J: TRBJ2-5; size: .; DNA: TGTGCCAGGGGGCTAGCGGGAGAAGAGACCCAGTACTTC; CDR3: CARGLAGEETQYF
V: TRBV27; D: TRBD1; J: TRBJ2-7; size: .; DNA: TGTGCCAGCAGTTTCCGGGACAGGGGGCGCGAGCAGTACTTC; CDR3: CASSFRDRGREQYF
V: TRBV7-2; D: TRBD1; J: TRBJ1-4; size: .; DNA: TGTGCCAGCAGCCCGAACCGGGACAGGGTTGAAAAACTGTTTTTT; CDR3: CASSPNRDRVEKLFF
V: TRBV14; D: .; J: TRBJ2-7; size: .; DNA: TGTGCCAGCAGCCAAGACCTTTCTCCGGGATTCCCATACGAGCAGTACTTC; CDR3: CASSQDLSPGFPYEQYF
V: TRBV7-9; D: TRBD1; J: TRBJ2-7; size: .; DNA: TGTGCCAGCAGCGGACCACTTCGGGACAGGGGGGTCTACGAGCAGTACTTC; CDR3: CASSGPLRDRGVYEQYF
V: TRBV28; D: .; J: TRBJ2-3; size: few; DNA: TGTGCCAGCAGTATGGACAGTAGCACAGATACGCAGTATTTT; CDR3: CASSMDSSTDTQYF
V: TRBV5-6; D: TRBD1; J: TRBJ1-2; size: .; DNA: TGTGCCAGCAGCCAGTTAGGACAGGGCTATGGCTACACCTTC; CDR3: CASSQLGQGYGYTF
V: TRBV7-9; D: TRBD1; J: TRBJ1-2; size: .; DNA: TGTGCCAGCACCGTAAACCGGGACAGGACCTATGGCTACACCTTC; CDR3: CASTVNRDRTYGYTF
V: TRBV19; D: .; J: TRBJ2-7; size: .; DNA: TGTGCCAAAAGAGGGACATACTACGAGCAGTACTTC; CDR3: CAKRGTYYEQYF
V: TRBV29-1; D: .; J: TRBJ2-7; size: .; DNA: TGCAGCGTTTCTCGAACAGGAACCTACGAGCAGTACTTC; CDR3: CSVSRTGTYEQYF
V: TRBV28; D: TRBD1; J: TRBJ1-2; size: .; DNA: TGTGCCAGCAGGTCCGGGACAGGGGTTTATGGCTACACCTTC; CDR3: CASRSGTGVYGYTF
V: TRBV28; D: .; J: TRBJ1-1; size: .; DNA: TGTGCCAGCACCCGCGTGACATCGAACACTGAAGCTTTCTTT; CDR3: CASTRVTSNTEAFF
V: TRBV7-2; D: .; J: TRBJ2-1; size: .; DNA: TGTGCCAGCATGTTCCGCGGGAACAATGAGCAGTTCTTC; CDR3: CASMFRGNNEQFF
V: TRBV6-6; D: .; J: TRBJ2-5; size: .; DNA: TGTGCCAGCACCCTAGGGACTCTCGGCCAAGAGACCCAGTACTTC; CDR3: CASTLGTLGQETQYF
V: TRBV27; D: TRBD2; J: TRBJ2-1; size: .; DNA: TGTGCCAGCAGTTTTCGACTAGCGGGGAAAAGTATCGGTTACAATGAGCAGTTCTTC; CDR3: CASSFRLAGKSIGYNEQFF
V: TRBV29-1; D: .; J: TRBJ1-4; size: .; DNA: TGCAGCGTTCGACTACTGAGTTATAATGAAAAACTGTTTTTT; CDR3: CSVRLLSYNEKLFF
V: TRBV6-6; D: .; J: TRBJ1-2; size: once; DNA: TGTGCCAGCAGTTACTCGACTAGGCAGGACTATGGCTACACCTTC; CDR3: CASSYSTRQDYGYTF
V: TRBV18; D: .; J: TRBJ1-1; size: once; DNA: TGTGCCAGCTCACCAGTATTGAACACTGAAGCTTTCTTT; CDR3: CASSPVLNTEAFF
V: TRBV11-3; D: .; J: TRBJ2-5; size: .; DNA: TGTGCCAGCAGCCTGACAAACCAAGAGACCCAGTACTTC; CDR3: CASSLTNQETQYF
V: TRBV4-3; D: .; J: TRBJ1-4; size: .; DNA: TGCGCCAGCAGCCCGAACCGACTTTGGGCTAATGAAAAACTGTTTTTT; CDR3: CASSPNRLWANEKLFF